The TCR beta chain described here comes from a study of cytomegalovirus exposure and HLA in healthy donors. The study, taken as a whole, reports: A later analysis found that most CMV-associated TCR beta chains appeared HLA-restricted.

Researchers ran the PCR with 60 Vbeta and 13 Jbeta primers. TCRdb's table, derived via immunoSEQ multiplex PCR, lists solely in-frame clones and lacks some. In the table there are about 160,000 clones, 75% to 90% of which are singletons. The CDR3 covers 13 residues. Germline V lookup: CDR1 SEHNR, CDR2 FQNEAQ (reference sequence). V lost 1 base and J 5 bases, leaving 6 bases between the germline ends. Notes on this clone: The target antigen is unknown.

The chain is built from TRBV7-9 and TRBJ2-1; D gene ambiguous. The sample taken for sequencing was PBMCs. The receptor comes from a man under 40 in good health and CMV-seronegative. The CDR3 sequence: CASSLELHNEQFF. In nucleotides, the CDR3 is TGTGCCAGCAGCTTAGAACTACACAATGAGCAGTTCTTC.